This T cell receptor beta chain was observed in a study of cytomegalovirus exposure and HLA in healthy donors. The ends were cut back, 7 bases at V and 2 bases at J, with 18 bases in the middle. This CDR3 is built from 16 residues. Germline CDR1 SGHAT, CDR2 FQDESV (reference sequence). Both 60 Vbeta primers and 13 Jbeta primers went into the PCR. Assay used: immunoSEQ multiplex PCR; TCRdb lists only in-frame clones, some missing. This table holds some 150,000 clones, approximately 86% found once. The sequencing input was PBMCs. The receptor comes from a woman in her 50s in good health and CMV-seropositive. V usage is TRBV11-1 and J usage is TRBJ2-1, with D hard to call. CDR3 coding DNA: TGTGCCAGCAAAGAGGCCGGAGCTTCTGCCTACAATGAGCAGTTCTTC. Translated, it gives CASKEAGASAYNEQFF.